This entry concerns a single T cell receptor (beta chain). The data belong to a study of blood T cell repertoires in COVID-19. Here immunoSEQ multiplex PCR was the method, and the copy in TCRdb shows in-frame clones only, minus some. Among about 300,000 clones listed, roughly 87% were seen once. This CDR3 contains 13 residues. CDR1 is SQVTM, CDR2 ANQGSEA, per germline. Trimming left V 7 bases short and J 7 bases short, with 19 bases between. Sample: PBMCs or T cells enriched from blood (not recorded which). This TCR was sampled from a woman in her twenties or thirties who had recovered from COVID-19. The gene calls are TRBV29-1 and TRBJ1-2; no clear D. This CDR3 is CSASAPLSSGYTF. The CDR3 DNA reads as TGCAGCGCCTCGGCCCCGCTTAGCAGTGGCTACACCTTC.